The entry that follows covers one T cell receptor (beta chain) sequence. The antigen remains unidentified. The donors gave bone marrow, and they were healthy. Between the trimmed V and J ends, which lost 4 bases and 2 bases, there was a span of 8 bases. The CDR3 contains 13 residues. CDR1 is LGHNA and CDR2 is YSLEER in the germline V gene. The sample comes from a study of cytomegalovirus exposure and HLA in healthy donors. Regarding the study as a whole: Cytomegalovirus association was assigned to some 160 TCR beta chains. A later analysis showed HLA-associated TCR beta chains outstripping equally common others in clonal expansion.

60 Vbeta and 13 Jbeta primers were used in PCR. The repertoire was sequenced with immunoSEQ multiplex PCR; TCRdb's copy has only in-frame clones and lacks some. The sample includes 200,000 or so clones. The chain recombines TRBV4-3 with TRBJ1-2; D unresolved. This TCR came from a boy under 18 in good health and CMV-seronegative. Material: PBMCs. This chain's CDR3 is CASSLDMNYGYTF. Written as DNA, the CDR3 is TGCGCCAGCAGCCTCGACATGAACTATGGCTACACCTTC.